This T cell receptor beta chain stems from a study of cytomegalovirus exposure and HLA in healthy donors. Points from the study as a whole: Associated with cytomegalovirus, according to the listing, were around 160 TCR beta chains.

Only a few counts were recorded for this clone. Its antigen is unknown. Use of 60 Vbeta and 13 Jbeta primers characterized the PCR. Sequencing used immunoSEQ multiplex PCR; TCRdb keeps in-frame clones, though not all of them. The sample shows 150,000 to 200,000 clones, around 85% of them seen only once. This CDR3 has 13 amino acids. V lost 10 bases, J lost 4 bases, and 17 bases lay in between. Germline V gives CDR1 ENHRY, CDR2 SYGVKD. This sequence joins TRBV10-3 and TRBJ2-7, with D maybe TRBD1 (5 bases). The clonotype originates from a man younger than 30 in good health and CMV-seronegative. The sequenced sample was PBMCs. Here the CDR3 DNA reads TGTGCCACCAGAGGCAGGGCGGTTTACGAGCAGTACTTC. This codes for CATRGRAVYEQYF.